A single sample gave rise to the 20 T cell receptor beta chains below, sequenced in a study of OX40 agonist ivuxolimab in advanced cancers. The table came from immunoSEQ multiplex PCR; TCRdb's copy has only in-frame clones and leaves some out. The table shows more than 50,000 clones, with about 85% occurring only once. Sequences were derived from CD4+ or CD8+ T cells sorted from blood, sampled in a trial of the OX40 agonist ivuxolimab. These receptors came from an adult with an advanced solid tumor such as melanoma, head and neck, liver or kidney cancer.

V and J are TRBV11-3 and TRBJ2-7, with 15 nucleotides matching TRBD2. Germline V gene data show CDR1 as SGHNT and CDR2 as YENEEA. After removal of 1 base from V and 2 bases from J, the junction contained 6 bases not matched to a gene. The CDR3 runs to 18 residues. The CDR3 DNA sequence: TGTGCCAGCAGCTTAGGGACTAGCGGGAGGGAATACACCTACGAGCAGTACTTC. It yields the protein CASSLGTSGREYTYEQYF. The full variable domain, rest sourced from reference TRBV11-3 and TRBJ2-7, is EAGVVQSPRYKIIEKKQPVAFWCNPISGHNTLYWYLQNLGQGPELLIRYENEEAVDDSQLPKDRFSAERLKGVDSTLKIQPAELGDSAVYLCASSLGTSGREYTYEQYFGPGTRLTVT.

The rearrangement joins TRBV6-1 to TRBJ1-5; 8 positions match TRBD1. This CDR3 is 13 amino acids long. V trimming: 4 bases; J trimming: 6 bases; junction bases outside the gene matches: 2. From germline, CDR1 is MNHNS and CDR2 SASEGT. For the CDR3, the DNA is TGTGCCAGCAGTGGCGACAGGGGTCAGCCCCAGCATTTT. Amino acids: CASSGDRGQPQHF.

The rearrangement joins TRBV4-2 to TRBJ2-7, with 10 bases aligning to TRBD2. Trimming removed 2 bases from V and 4 bases from J; junction bases left unmatched: 5. Germline loops: CDR1 LGHNA, CDR2 YNFKEQ. This CDR3 is built from 15 residues. CDR3 sequence (DNA): TGTGCCAGCAGCCAAAAGACTAGCGGGCCTTACGAGCAGTACTTC. As protein: CASSQKTSGPYEQYF.

The chain joins TRBV5-1 to TRBJ1-1; D is unclear. This CDR3 region has 14 residues. V lost 4 bases and J 2 bases, leaving 12 bases between the germline ends. Germline V CDR1 and CDR2: SGHRS, YFSETQ. The CDR3 loop is CASSIGLTNTEAFF. In DNA, the CDR3 is TGCGCCAGCAGCATAGGACTGACTAACACTGAAGCTTTCTTT.

The chain carries TRBV27 and TRBJ2-7; the D is unclear. The CDR3 spans 13 residues. Germline CDR1 is MNHEY and CDR2 is SMNVEV (reference sequence). The ends were cut back, 7 bases at V and 0 bases at J, with 10 bases in the middle. This CDR3 reads CASKQSASYEQYF. The CDR3 DNA follows: TGTGCCAGCAAACAAAGCGCCTCCTACGAGCAGTACTTC.

The CDR3 loop is CSVSPGGTYNSPLHF. The CDR3 DNA sequence: TGCAGCGTTAGCCCGGGGGGAACCTATAATTCACCCCTCCACTTT. The chain joins TRBV29-1 to TRBJ1-6; TRBD1 might be the D (5 bases). Germline V CDR1 and CDR2: SQVTM, ANQGSEA. The V end was cut by 5 bases, the J end by 2 bases, with 13 bases between. The CDR3 is 15 residues long.

This clone was detected only a few times. The V gene is TRBV2, the J gene TRBJ2-3, with 9 bases identical to TRBD2. Germline V gene lookup returns CDR1 SNHLY and CDR2 FYNNEI. The CDR3 has 18 amino acids. V lost 0 bases and J lost 0; bases outside the gene matches: 7. In nucleotides, the CDR3 is TGTGCCAGCAGTGAAGCGGGCCTAGCGGGACCGAGCACAGATACGCAGTATTTT. Amino acid sequence: CASSEAGLAGPSTDTQYF.

In its sample, this clone was seen a few times. V is TRBV6-1 and J is TRBJ1-1; D unresolved. In germline, CDR1 is MNHNS, CDR2 SASEGT. The CDR3 extends over 13 amino acids. V shed 3 bases and J shed 9 bases, with 14 bases lying between them. CDR3 residues: CASSDGGISKAFF. Here the CDR3 DNA reads TGTGCCAGCAGTGATGGCGGGATTTCTAAAGCTTTCTTT.

The chain is built from TRBV5-4 and TRBJ2-5, with D possibly being TRBD1 (5 bases). Trimming pared 0 bases from V and 5 bases from J, leaving 11 bases between. Looked up from germline, CDR1 is SGHNT and CDR2 is YYREEE (reference sequence). This CDR3 region has 14 residues. CDR3 sequence: CASSLGGQGETQYF. For the CDR3, the DNA is TGTGCCAGCAGCTTGGGGGGCCAAGGGGAGACCCAGTACTTC.

This chain joins TRBV15 and TRBJ1-5, with D possibly being TRBD1 (6 bases). V was pared by 5 bases and J by 4 bases, with 15 bases between. Germline V gives CDR1 LNHNV, CDR2 YYDKDF (reference sequence). The CDR3 covers 15 residues. The CDR3 region has the DNA TGTGCCACCAGCGGGGGGACAACGAGTAATCAGCCCCAGCATTTT. Encoded protein: CATSGGTTSNQPQHF.

This clone was counted once. This chain connects TRBV9 to TRBJ2-3; TRBD2 matches at 9 bases. This CDR3 region has 16 residues. The germline CDR1 and CDR2 sequences are SGDLS and YYNGEE. The ends lost 0 bases at V and 2 bases at J; junction bases unmatched: 4. The CDR3 DNA follows: TGTGCCAGCAGCGTAGGTCTAGCGGGGTTCACAGATACGCAGTATTTT. This translates into CASSVGLAGFTDTQYF.

V gene TRBV10-1 combines with J gene TRBJ2-1, with unresolved D. Trimming cost V 0 bases and J 8 bases, with 14 bases left between them. Germline-derived CDR1 and CDR2 are WNHNN and SYGVQD (reference sequence). The CDR3 spans 15 residues. CDR3 amino acids: CASSESQPPSDEQFF. The CDR3 bases are TGCGCCAGCAGTGAGTCGCAGCCACCCTCGGATGAGCAGTTCTTC.

The chain links TRBV4-1 to TRBJ2-7, with 10 positions matching TRBD2. Germline lookup yields CDR1 MGHRA and CDR2 YSYEKL. After removal of 3 bases from V and 5 bases from J, the junction contained 7 bases not matched to a gene. CDR3 length: 15 amino acids. CDR3 sequence: CASSQQSGRAHEQYF. The CDR3 DNA follows: TGCGCCAGCAGCCAGCAAAGCGGGAGGGCCCACGAGCAGTACTTC.

The rearrangement uses TRBV7-3 and TRBJ1-2; D is undetermined. Germline CDR1 is SGHTA and CDR2 is FQGTGA. V lost 5 bases and J 2 bases, leaving 12 bases between the germline ends. CDR3 length equals 14 residues. CDR3 sequence reads: CASSPGQENYGYTF. The DNA of the CDR3 is TGTGCCAGCAGCCCTGGTCAGGAGAACTATGGCTACACCTTC. The full variable domain, completed using reference TRBV7-3 and TRBJ1-2, is GAGVSQTPSNKVTEKGKYVELRCDPISGHTALYWYRQSLGQGPEFLIYFQGTGAADDSGLPNDRFFAVRPEGSVSTLKIQRTERGDSAVYLCASSPGQENYGYTFGSGTRLTVV.

This clone has just a few counts. The V call is TRBV6-5, the J call TRBJ1-6, with 8 bases lining up with TRBD1. The CDR3 runs 12 residues. Germline V gives CDR1 MNHEY, CDR2 SVGAGI. J was trimmed by 7 bases and V by 8 bases; bases with no gene match: 1. This chain's CDR3 is CASGTGNSPLHF. CDR3 nucleotide sequence: TGTGCCAGCGGGACAGGCAATTCACCCCTCCACTTT.

This rearrangement joins TRBV11-1 to TRBJ2-5; TRBD2 is a possible D gene (5 bases). The germline gives CDR1 SGHAT, CDR2 FQDESV (reference sequence). This CDR3 comprises 13 residues. V was shortened by 5 bases and J by 4 bases, with 11 bases between the two germline ends. CDR3 in DNA: TGTGCCAGCAGCGGCGACCTAGCAGAGACCCAGTACTTC. Amino acid sequence: CASSGDLAETQYF.

The chain combines TRBV7-3 with TRBJ1-3; 7 nucleotides align to TRBD1. Germline V CDR1 and CDR2: SGHTA, FQGTGA. Trimming took 3 bases from V and 0 from J; bases not matched to a gene: 5. The CDR3 runs to 16 residues. This CDR3 reads CASSFTGESSGNTIYF. As DNA, the CDR3 is TGTGCCAGCAGCTTTACAGGGGAGAGCTCTGGAAACACCATATATTTT.

The chain joins TRBV19 to TRBJ2-1; 13 bases map to TRBD2. In germline, CDR1 is LNHDA, CDR2 SQIVND (reference sequence). The CDR3 totals 17 residues. V lost 5 bases and J lost 9; bases outside the gene matches: 13. The CDR3 spells CASSPNTGTSGTSEQFF. CDR3 nucleotides: TGTGCCAGTAGTCCTAACACCGGGACTAGCGGGACCAGTGAGCAGTTCTTC.

This chain uses TRBV15 with TRBJ1-1; D is unclear. CDR1 is LNHNV and CDR2 is YYDKDF in the germline V gene (reference sequence). CDR3 size: 15 residues. Trimming shortened V by 5 bases and J by 1 base, and 14 bases separated the two germline ends. The CDR3 nucleotides read TGTGCCACCAGCGGACGAGGGAGAGGGAACACTGAAGCTTTCTTT. Its protein product is CATSGRGRGNTEAFF. Drawing the rest from reference TRBV15 and TRBJ1-1, the complete variable domain is DAMVIQNPRYQVTQFGKPVTLSCSQTLNHNVMYWYQQKSSQAPKLLFHYYDKDFNNEADTPDNFQSRRPNTSFCFLDIRSPGLGDTAMYLCATSGRGRGNTEAFFGQGTRLTVV.

This clone appeared a few times. V and J are TRBV7-9 and TRBJ2-3; D call uncertain. Trimming cost V 2 bases and J 4 bases, with 1 base left between them. Looked up from germline, CDR1 is SEHNR and CDR2 is FQNEAQ (reference sequence). The CDR3 is 11 amino acids. The CDR3 region is CASSLSDTQYF. The CDR3 nucleotides are TGTGCCAGCAGCTTATCAGATACGCAGTATTTT. Supplemented by reference TRBV7-9 and TRBJ2-3, the full variable domain reads DTGVSQNPRHKITKRGQNVTFRCDPISEHNRLYWYRQTLGQGPEFLTYFQNEAQLEKSRLLSDRFSAERPKGSFSTLEIQRTEQGDSAMYLCASSLSDTQYFGPGTRLTVL.